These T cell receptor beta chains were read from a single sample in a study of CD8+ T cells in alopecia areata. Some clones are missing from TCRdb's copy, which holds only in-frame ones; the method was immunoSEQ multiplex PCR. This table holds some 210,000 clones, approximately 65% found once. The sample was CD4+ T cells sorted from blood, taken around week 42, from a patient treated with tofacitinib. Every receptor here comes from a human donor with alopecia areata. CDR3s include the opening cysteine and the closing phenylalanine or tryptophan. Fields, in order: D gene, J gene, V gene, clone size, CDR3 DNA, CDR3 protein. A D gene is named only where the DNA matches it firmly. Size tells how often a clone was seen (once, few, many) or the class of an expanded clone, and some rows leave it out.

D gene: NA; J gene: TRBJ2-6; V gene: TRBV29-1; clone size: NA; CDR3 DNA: TGCAGCGCGGCCCCGGCGGGGGCCAACGTCCTGACTTTC; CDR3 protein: CSAAPAGANVLTF
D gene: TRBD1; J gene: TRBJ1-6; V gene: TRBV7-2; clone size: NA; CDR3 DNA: TGTGCCAGCAGCTTACAGGGGGCGGAAAGTTCACCCCTCCACTTT; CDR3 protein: CASSLQGAESSPLHF
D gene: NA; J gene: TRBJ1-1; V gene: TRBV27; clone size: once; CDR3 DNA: TGTGCCAGCAGTTTATATTCAGTCGGGGAAGGCGGCACTGAAGCTTTCTTT; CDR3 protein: CASSLYSVGEGGTEAFF
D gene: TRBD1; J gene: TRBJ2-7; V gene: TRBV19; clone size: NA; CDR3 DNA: TGTGCCAGTAGCCGGGCGCTGGGACAGAACTACGAGCAGTACTTC; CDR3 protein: CASSRALGQNYEQYF
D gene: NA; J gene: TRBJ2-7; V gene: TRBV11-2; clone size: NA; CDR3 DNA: TGTGCCAGCAGCTTAGATCCGGACGCCGAGCAGTACTTC; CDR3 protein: CASSLDPDAEQYF
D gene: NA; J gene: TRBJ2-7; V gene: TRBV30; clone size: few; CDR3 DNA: TGTGCCTGGAGTGTAGGGAGCCACAGGGACTACGAGCAGTACTTC; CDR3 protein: CAWSVGSHRDYEQYF
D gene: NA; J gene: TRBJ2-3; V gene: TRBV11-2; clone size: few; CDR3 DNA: TGTGCCAGCAGCCGGTCTTTCAGGGCAGATACGCAGTATTTT; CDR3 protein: CASSRSFRADTQYF
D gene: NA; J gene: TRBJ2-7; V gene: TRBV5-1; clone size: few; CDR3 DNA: TGCGCCAGCAGCTCAGACAGGACGATAACCTACGAGCAGTACTTC; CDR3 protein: CASSSDRTITYEQYF
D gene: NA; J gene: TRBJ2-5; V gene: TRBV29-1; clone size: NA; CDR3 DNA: TGCAGCGCCGGGGAAGGCACCAGGGAGACCCAGTACTTC; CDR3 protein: CSAGEGTRETQYF
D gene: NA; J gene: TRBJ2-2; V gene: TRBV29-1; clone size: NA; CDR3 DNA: TGCAGCGTTGACGGTCCAGGCATCACCGGGGAGCTGTTTTTT; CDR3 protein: CSVDGPGITGELFF